The T cell receptor (beta chain) described here comes from a study of cytomegalovirus exposure and HLA in healthy donors. General study findings and limits: HLA alleles were associated with fewer than 20,000 TCR beta sequences in a later analysis at 0.05 false discovery rate.

Concerning this clone itself: The antigen is not known. A junction end diverges from the germline sequence, so it may reflect a read error. Other nucleotide sequences in the sample specify the same CDR3.

The PCR contained 60 Vbeta and 13 Jbeta primers. Method: immunoSEQ multiplex PCR; TCRdb's copy keeps in-frame clones and lacks some. The repertoire table contains 45,000 to 65,000 clones. This TCR derives from a man younger than 30 in good health and CMV-seropositive. Sequenced material: PBMCs.

The CDR3 region has the DNA TGTGCCAGTAGGGGACTAGCGGGATCCGAGACCCAATACTTC. Its translation is CASRGLAGSETQYF. The V gene is TRBV19, the J gene TRBJ2-5; TRBD2 matches 13 bases. This CDR3 spans 14 amino acids. CDR1 and CDR2 from the germline V gene are LNHDA and SQIVND (reference sequence).